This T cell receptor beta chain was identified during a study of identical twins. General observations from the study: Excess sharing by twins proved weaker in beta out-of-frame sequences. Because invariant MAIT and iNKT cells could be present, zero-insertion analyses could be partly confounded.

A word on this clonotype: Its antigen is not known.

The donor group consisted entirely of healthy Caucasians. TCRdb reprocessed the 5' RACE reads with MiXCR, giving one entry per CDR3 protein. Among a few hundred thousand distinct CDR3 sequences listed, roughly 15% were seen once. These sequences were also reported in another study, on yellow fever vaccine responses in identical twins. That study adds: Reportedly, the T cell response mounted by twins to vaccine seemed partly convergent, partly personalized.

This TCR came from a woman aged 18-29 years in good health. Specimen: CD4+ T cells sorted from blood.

DNA for the CDR3: TGTGCCAGCTCACCACTAAGCGGGGGGGCCTCCTACAATGAGCAGTTCTTC. This gives the protein CASSPLSGGASYNEQFF. The chain combines TRBV18 with TRBJ2-1, with 10 bases aligning to TRBD2. V lost 1 base, J lost 0 bases, and 3 bases stayed unmatched. Germline CDR1 KGHSH, CDR2 LQKENI. The CDR3 sequence is 17 residues long.